This entry is about one TCR beta chain. Its antigen is not identified. Profiling relied on immunoSEQ multiplex PCR, and the TCRdb table lists in-frame clones only, not all of them. This table has hundreds of thousands of clones, about 95% appearing once. Terminally differentiated effector memory CD45RA+ cells were excluded by CCR7 positive selection of CD45RO-negative cells. Germline V lookup: CDR1 SNHLY, CDR2 FYNNEI. This CDR3 has 13 residues. The source of the sample is a study of shared clonotypes between healthy human individuals. Overall study results and limits: Rarefaction gave evidence that sorted-subset sequencing remained incomplete despite large depth. On the whole, naive subsets had larger estimated richness than memory subsets had.

Source material: naive CD8+ T cells sorted from blood. The chain is built from TRBV2 and TRBJ2-5; tentatively, D is TRBD2 (5 bases). Matching the DNA end better, TRBJ2-7 makes the J call doubtful. The TCR originated in a woman younger than 45 in good health. CDR3 nucleotides: TGTGCCAGCAGTGAAGAGTCGGGATACGAGCAGTACTTC. It is translated as CASSEESGYEQYF.